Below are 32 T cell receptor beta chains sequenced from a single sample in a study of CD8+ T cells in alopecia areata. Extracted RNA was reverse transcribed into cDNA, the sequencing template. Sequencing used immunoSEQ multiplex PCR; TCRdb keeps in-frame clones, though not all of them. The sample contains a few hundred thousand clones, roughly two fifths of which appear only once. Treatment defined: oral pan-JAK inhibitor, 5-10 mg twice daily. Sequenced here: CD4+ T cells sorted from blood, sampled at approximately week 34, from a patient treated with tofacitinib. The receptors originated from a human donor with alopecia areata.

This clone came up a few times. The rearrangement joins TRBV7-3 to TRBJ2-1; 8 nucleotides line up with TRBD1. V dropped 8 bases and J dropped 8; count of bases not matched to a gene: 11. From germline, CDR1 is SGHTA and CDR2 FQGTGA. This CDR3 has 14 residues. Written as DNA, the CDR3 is TGTGCCAGCTCTGGACAGGGTATGGTCGATGAGCAGTTCTTC. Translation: CASSGQGMVDEQFF.

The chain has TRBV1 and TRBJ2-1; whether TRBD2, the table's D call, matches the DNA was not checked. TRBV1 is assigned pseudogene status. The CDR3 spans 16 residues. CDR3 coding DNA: TGCACCAGCAGCCAAATAGCGGACAATAACTACAATGAGCAGTTCTTC. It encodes CTSSQIADNNYNEQFF.

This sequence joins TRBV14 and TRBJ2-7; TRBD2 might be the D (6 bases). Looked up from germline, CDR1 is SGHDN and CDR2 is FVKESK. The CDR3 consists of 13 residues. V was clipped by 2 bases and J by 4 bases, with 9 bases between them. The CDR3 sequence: CASSQMGGYEQYF. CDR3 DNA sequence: TGTGCCAGCAGCCAAATGGGGGGATACGAGCAGTACTTC.

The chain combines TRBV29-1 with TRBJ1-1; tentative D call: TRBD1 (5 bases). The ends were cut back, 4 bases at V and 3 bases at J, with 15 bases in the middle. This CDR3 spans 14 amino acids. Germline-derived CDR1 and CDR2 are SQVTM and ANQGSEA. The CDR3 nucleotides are TGCAGCGTTGGGAGGGGTGGTTATGACACTGAAGCTTTCTTT. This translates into CSVGRGGYDTEAFF.

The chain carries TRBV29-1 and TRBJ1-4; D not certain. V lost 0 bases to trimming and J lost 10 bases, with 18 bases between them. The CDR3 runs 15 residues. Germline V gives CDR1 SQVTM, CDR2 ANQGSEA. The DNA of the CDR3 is TGCAGCGTTGAAGACCCTTCAATGCGGGTTGGAAAACTGTTTTTT. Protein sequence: CSVEDPSMRVGKLFF. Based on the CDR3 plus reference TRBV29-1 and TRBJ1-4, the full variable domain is SAVISQKPSRDICQRGTSLTIQCQVDSQVTMMFWYRQQPGQSLTLIATANQGSEATYESGFVIDKFPISRPNLTFSTLTVSNMSPEDSSIYLCSVEDPSMRVGKLFFGSGTQLSVL.

The CDR3 is CSVASGGTSGSKGSPGELFF. The DNA of the CDR3 is TGCAGCGTTGCATCAGGTGGGACTAGCGGGAGTAAAGGCTCCCCGGGGGAGCTGTTTTTT. This chain uses TRBV29-1 with TRBJ2-2; 14 nucleotides match TRBD2. CDR3 length equals 20 residues. Trimming at V came to 4 bases and at J to 8 bases, leaving 21 bases not matched to a gene. The germline CDR1 and CDR2 sequences are SQVTM and ANQGSEA.

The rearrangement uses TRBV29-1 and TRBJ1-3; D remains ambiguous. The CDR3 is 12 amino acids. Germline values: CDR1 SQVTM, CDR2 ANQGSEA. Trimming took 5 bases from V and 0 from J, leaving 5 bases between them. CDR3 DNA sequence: TGCAGCGTTCAGTCCTCTGGAAACACCATATATTTT. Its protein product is CSVQSSGNTIYF. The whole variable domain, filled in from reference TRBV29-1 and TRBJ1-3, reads SAVISQKPSRDICQRGTSLTIQCQVDSQVTMMFWYRQQPGQSLTLIATANQGSEATYESGFVIDKFPISRPNLTFSTLTVSNMSPEDSSIYLCSVQSSGNTIYFGEGSWLTVV.

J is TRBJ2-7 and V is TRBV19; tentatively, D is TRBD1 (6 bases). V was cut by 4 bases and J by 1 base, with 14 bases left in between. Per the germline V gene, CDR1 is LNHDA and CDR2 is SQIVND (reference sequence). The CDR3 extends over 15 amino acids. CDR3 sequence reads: CASSKRHQGSYEQYF. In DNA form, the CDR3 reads TGTGCCAGTAGTAAGAGACATCAGGGGTCCTACGAGCAGTACTTC. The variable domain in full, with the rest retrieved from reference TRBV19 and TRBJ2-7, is DGGITQSPKYLFRKEGQNVTLSCEQNLNHDAMYWYRQDPGQGLRLIYYSQIVNDFQKGDIAEGYSVSREKKESFPLTVTSAQKNPTAFYLCASSKRHQGSYEQYFGPGTRLTVT.

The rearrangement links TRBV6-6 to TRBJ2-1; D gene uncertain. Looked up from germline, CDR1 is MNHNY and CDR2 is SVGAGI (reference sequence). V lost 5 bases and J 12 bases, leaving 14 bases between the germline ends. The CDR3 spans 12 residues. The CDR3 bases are TGTGCCAGCAGTAACCCGGCGGTGGGGCAGTTCTTC. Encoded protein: CASSNPAVGQFF.

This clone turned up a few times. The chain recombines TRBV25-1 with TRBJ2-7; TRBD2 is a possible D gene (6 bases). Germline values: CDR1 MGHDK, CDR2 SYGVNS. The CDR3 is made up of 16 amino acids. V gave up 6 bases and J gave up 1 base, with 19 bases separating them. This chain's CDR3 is CASSISMAGGSYEQYF. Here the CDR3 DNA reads TGTGCCAGCAGCATCAGTATGGCTGGGGGGTCCTACGAGCAGTACTTC.

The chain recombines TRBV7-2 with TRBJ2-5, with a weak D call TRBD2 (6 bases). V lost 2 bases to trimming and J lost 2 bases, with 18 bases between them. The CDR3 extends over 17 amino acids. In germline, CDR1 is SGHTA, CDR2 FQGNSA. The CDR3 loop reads CASSLRWRLAKQETQYF. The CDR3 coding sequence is TGTGCCAGCAGCTTAAGGTGGCGCCTAGCGAAACAAGAGACCCAGTACTTC.

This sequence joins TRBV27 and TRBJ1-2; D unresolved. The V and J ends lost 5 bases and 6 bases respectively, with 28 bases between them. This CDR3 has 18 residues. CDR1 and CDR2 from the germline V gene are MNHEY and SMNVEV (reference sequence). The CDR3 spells CASSPGRTYGPVYNGYTF. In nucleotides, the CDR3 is TGTGCCAGCAGTCCCGGACGGACTTATGGTCCCGTATACAATGGCTACACCTTC.

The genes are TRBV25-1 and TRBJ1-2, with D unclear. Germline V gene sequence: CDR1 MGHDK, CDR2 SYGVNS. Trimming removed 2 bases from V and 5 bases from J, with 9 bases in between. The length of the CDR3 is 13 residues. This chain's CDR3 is CASSEPGRYGYTF. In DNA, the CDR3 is TGTGCCAGCAGTGAACCAGGACGATATGGCTACACCTTC.

In nucleotides, the CDR3 is TGTGCCAGCAGCCTTAGTGTGAACAGCGCCTACAATGAGCAGTTCTTC. This codes for CASSLSVNSAYNEQFF. V gene TRBV9 combines with J gene TRBJ2-1; no reliable D call. The CDR3 extends over 16 amino acids. V was cut by 4 bases and J by 2 bases, with 16 bases left in between. CDR1 and CDR2 from the germline V gene are SGDLS and YYNGEE. The variable domain in full, with the rest retrieved from reference TRBV9 and TRBJ2-1, is DSGVTQTPKHLITATGQRVTLRCSPRSGDLSVYWYQQSLDQGLQFLIQYYNGEERAKGNILERFSAQQFPDLHSELNLSSLELGDSALYFCASSLSVNSAYNEQFFGPGTRLTVL.

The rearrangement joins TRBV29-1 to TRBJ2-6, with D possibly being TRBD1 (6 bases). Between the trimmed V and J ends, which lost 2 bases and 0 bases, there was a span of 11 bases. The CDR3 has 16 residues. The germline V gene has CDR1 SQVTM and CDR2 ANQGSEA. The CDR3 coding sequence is TGCAGCGTTGAACAGGGGCACCTCTCTGGGGCCAACGTCCTGACTTTC. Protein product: CSVEQGHLSGANVLTF.

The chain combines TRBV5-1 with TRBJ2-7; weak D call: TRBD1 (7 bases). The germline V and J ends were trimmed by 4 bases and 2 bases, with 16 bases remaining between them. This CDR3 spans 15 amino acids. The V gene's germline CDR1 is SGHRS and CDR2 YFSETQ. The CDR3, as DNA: TGCGCCAGCAGCCCATCCAGGGGGAGGACCTACGAGCAGTACTTC. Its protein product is CASSPSRGRTYEQYF. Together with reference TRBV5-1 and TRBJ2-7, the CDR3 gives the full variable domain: KAGVTQTPRYLIKTRGQQVTLSCSPISGHRSVSWYQQTPGQGLQFLFEYFSETQRNKGNFPGRFSGRQFSNSRSEMNVSTLELGDSALYLCASSPSRGRTYEQYFGPGTRLTVT.

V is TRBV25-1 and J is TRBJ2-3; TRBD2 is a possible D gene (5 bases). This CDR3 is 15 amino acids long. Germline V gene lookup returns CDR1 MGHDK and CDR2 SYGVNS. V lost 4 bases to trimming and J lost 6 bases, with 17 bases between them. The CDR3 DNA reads TGTGCCAGCAGTGCCGGCTATCACCAGCGGGATACGCAGTATTTT. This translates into CASSAGYHQRDTQYF.

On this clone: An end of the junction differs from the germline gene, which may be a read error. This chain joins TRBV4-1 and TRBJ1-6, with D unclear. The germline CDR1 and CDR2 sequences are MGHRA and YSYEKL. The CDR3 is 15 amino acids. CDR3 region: CASSPLGGPDSPLHF. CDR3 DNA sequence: TGTGCCAGCAGCCCTCTAGGTGGGCCCGATTCACCCCTCCACTTT.

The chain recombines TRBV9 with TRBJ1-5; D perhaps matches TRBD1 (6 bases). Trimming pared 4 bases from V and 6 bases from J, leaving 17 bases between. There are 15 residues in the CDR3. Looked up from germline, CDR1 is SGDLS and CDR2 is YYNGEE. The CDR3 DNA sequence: TGTGCCAGCAGCTCAGACCCCCAGGGGCTTCAGCCCCAGCATTTT. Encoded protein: CASSSDPQGLQPQHF. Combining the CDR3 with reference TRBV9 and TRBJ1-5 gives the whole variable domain DSGVTQTPKHLITATGQRVTLRCSPRSGDLSVYWYQQSLDQGLQFLIQYYNGEERAKGNILERFSAQQFPDLHSELNLSSLELGDSALYFCASSSDPQGLQPQHFGDGTRLSIL.

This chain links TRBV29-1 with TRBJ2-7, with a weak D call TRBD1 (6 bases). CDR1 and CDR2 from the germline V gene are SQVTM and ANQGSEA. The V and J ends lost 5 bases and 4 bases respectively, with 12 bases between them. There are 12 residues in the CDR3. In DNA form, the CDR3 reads TGCAGCGTTTCGTTCAGGGGTTACGAGCAGTACTTC. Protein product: CSVSFRGYEQYF.

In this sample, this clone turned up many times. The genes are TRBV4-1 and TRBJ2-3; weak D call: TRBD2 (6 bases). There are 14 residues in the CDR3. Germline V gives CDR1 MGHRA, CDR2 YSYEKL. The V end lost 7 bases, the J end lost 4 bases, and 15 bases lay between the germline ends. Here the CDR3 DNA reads TGCGCCAGCAATAGTTGGGAGGATGCAGATACGCAGTATTTT. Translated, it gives CASNSWEDADTQYF.

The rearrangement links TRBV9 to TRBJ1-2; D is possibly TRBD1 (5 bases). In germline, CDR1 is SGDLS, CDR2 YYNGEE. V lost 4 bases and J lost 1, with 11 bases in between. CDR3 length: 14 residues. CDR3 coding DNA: TGTGCCAGCAGCCTGGGACGGAATAACTATGGCTACACCTTC. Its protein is CASSLGRNNYGYTF.

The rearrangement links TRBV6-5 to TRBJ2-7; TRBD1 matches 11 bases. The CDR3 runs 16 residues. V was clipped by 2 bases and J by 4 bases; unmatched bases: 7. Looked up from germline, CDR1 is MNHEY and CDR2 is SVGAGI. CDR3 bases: TGTGCCAGCAGTTACGGGAGGACAGGGGGCGTTTACGAGCAGTACTTC. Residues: CASSYGRTGGVYEQYF.

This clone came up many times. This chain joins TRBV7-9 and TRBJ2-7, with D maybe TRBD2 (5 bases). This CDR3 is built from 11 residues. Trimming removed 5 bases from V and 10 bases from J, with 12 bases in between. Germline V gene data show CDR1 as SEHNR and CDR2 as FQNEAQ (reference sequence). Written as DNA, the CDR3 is TGTGCCAGCAGCCGTAACCGGGATCAGTACTTC. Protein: CASSRNRDQYF.

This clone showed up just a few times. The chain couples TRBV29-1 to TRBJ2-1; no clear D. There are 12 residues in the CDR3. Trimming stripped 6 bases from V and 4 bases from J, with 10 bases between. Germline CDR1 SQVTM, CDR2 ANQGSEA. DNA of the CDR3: TGCAGCGTACGGGTCGAATACAATGAGCAGTTCTTC. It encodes CSVRVEYNEQFF.

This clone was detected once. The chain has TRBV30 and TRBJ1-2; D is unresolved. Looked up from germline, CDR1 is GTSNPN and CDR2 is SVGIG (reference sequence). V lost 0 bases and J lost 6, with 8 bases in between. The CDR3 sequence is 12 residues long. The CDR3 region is CAWSVQGHGYTF. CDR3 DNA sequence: TGTGCCTGGAGTGTACAAGGGCATGGCTACACCTTC.

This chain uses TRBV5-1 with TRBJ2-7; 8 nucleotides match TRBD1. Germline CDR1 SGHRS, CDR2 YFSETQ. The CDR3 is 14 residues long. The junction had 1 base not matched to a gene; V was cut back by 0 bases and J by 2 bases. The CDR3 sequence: CASSLGDRPYEQYF. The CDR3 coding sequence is TGCGCCAGCAGCTTGGGGGACAGGCCCTACGAGCAGTACTTC.

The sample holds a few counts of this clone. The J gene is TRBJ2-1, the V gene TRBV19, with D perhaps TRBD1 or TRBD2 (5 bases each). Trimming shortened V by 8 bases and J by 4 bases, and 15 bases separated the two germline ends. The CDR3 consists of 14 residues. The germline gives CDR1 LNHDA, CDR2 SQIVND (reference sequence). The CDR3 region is CASDEGRLYNEQFF. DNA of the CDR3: TGTGCCAGTGATGAGGGACGGTTGTACAATGAGCAGTTCTTC.

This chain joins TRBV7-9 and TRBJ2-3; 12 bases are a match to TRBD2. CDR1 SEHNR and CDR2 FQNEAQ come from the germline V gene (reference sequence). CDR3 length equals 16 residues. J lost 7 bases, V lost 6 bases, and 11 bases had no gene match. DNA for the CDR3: TGTGCCAGCAGTTCTCGGACTAGCGGGAAGGGGAATACGCAGTATTTT. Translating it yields CASSSRTSGKGNTQYF. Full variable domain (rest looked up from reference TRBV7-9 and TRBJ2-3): DTGVSQNPRHKITKRGQNVTFRCDPISEHNRLYWYRQTLGQGPEFLTYFQNEAQLEKSRLLSDRFSAERPKGSFSTLEIQRTEQGDSAMYLCASSSRTSGKGNTQYFGPGTRLTVL.

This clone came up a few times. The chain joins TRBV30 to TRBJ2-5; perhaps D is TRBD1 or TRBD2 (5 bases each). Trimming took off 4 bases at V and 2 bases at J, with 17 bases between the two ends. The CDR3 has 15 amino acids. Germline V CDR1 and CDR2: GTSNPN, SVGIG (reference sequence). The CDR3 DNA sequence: TGTGCCTGGACCCACAACCGGGGCCTACAAGAGACCCAGTACTTC. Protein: CAWTHNRGLQETQYF.

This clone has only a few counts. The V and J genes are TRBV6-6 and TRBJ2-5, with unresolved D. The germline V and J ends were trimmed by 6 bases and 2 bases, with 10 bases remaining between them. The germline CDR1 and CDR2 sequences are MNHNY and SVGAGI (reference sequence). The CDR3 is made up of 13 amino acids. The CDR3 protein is CASRDRAQETQYF. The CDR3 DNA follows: TGTGCCAGCAGGGACCGGGCACAAGAGACCCAGTACTTC.

The CDR3 sequence is CASSLNGGRWMSGYTF. In nucleotides, the CDR3 is TGCGCCAGCAGCTTGAATGGGGGACGGTGGATGTCTGGCTACACCTTC. The V and J genes are TRBV5-1 and TRBJ1-2, with a tentative D call TRBD1 (5 bases). V shed 1 base and J shed 7 bases, with 20 bases lying between them. Germline V lookup: CDR1 SGHRS, CDR2 YFSETQ. The length of the CDR3 is 16 residues.